One and the same sample provided the 17 T cell receptor beta chains below, sequenced in a study of shared clonotypes between healthy human individuals. Repertoires were generated with immunoSEQ multiplex PCR, while TCRdb's copy carries only in-frame clones and drops some. The sample carries roughly 110,000 clones, about 63% recorded once. The sequenced sample was memory CD8+ T cells sorted from blood. As for subset: CD45RO+ cells pooled with CCR7-negative TemRA cells. These TCRs come from a woman aged 25 to 39 in good health.

This rearrangement joins TRBV6-1 to TRBJ2-1; D is uncertain. The CDR3 is 13 amino acids. Germline V gene data show CDR1 as MNHNS and CDR2 as SASEGT. Trimming shortened V by 3 bases and J by 3 bases, and 6 bases separated the two germline ends. The CDR3 loop is CASSDKDYNEQFF. CDR3 bases: TGTGCCAGCAGTGATAAGGACTACAATGAGCAGTTCTTC.

This clone was detected a few times. The V gene is TRBV4-2, the J gene TRBJ2-3; D possibly uses TRBD1 or TRBD2 (5 bases each). Germline CDR1 and CDR2: LGHNA and YNFKEQ. The ends were cut back, 0 bases at V and 6 bases at J, with 13 bases in the middle. This CDR3 region has 15 residues. CDR3 sequence reads: CASSQDRGPTDTQYF. The CDR3 region has the DNA TGTGCCAGCAGCCAAGATCGGGGCCCGACGGATACGCAGTATTTT.

The chain links TRBV5-1 to TRBJ2-4; D is unclear. CDR1 and CDR2 (germline): SGHRS, YFSETQ. The CDR3 runs 18 residues. The V end lost 4 bases, the J end lost 2 bases, and 22 bases lay between the germline ends. The CDR3 loop reads CASSPGPWVPFTKNIQYF. The CDR3 DNA sequence: TGCGCCAGCAGCCCAGGACCGTGGGTGCCCTTCACCAAAAACATTCAGTACTTC.

The CDR3 bases are TGTGCCAGCAGCTTGTTTGGGTACGTTGACACTGAAGCTTTCTTT. It is translated as CASSLFGYVDTEAFF. The chain combines TRBV5-5 with TRBJ1-1; D remains unclear. The CDR3 extends over 15 amino acids. Between the trimmed V and J ends, which lost 1 base and 3 bases, there was a span of 13 bases. Per the germline V gene, CDR1 is SGHKS and CDR2 is YYEKEE (reference sequence).

This clone is labeled medium-sized (0.01 to 0.1%). This sample also contains other DNA sequences that code for the same CDR3. The rearrangement links TRBV25-1 to TRBJ2-2; D remains unclear. From germline, CDR1 is MGHDK and CDR2 SYGVNS. The CDR3 spans 14 residues. Trimming stripped 2 bases from V and 3 bases from J, with 7 bases between. Written as DNA, the CDR3 is TGTGCCAGCAGTGAACCCCGGCACACCGGGGAGCTGTTTTTT. This encodes CASSEPRHTGELFF.

V and J are TRBV5-1 and TRBJ2-7; D perhaps matches TRBD1 (6 bases). The CDR3 runs to 14 residues. V was cut by 5 bases and J by 3 bases, with 15 bases left in between. Germline CDR1 and CDR2: SGHRS and YFSETQ. In nucleotides, the CDR3 is TGCGCCAGCAGGCAACAGGGACCACTCTACGAGCAGTACTTC. Translation gives CASRQQGPLYEQYF.

In regard to this clone: A much larger clone lies a single base off, so this may be a read error. This chain connects TRBV6-4 to TRBJ2-3; D not certain. The CDR3 covers 13 residues. V was shortened by 2 bases and J by 2 bases, with 5 bases between the two germline ends. Germline V lookup: CDR1 MRHNA, CDR2 SNTAGT. CDR3 DNA: TGTGCCAGCAGTGACGGGGACACAGATACGCAGTATTTT. This encodes CASSDGDTDTQYF.

The V call is TRBV28, the J call TRBJ1-5, with TRBD1 identical over 8 bases. The V gene's germline CDR1 is MDHEN and CDR2 SYDVKM. Trimming took 3 bases from V and 4 from J; bases not matched to a gene: 8. The CDR3 consists of 16 residues. The CDR3 nucleotides read TGTGCCAGCAGTTTCCCTAGACAGGGGAGTAATCAGCCCCAGCATTTT. It is translated as CASSFPRQGSNQPQHF. The full variable domain, rest sourced from reference TRBV28 and TRBJ1-5, is DVKVTQSSRYLVKRTGEKVFLECVQDMDHENMFWYRQDPGLGLRLIYFSYDVKMKEKGDIPEGYSVSREKKERFSLILESASTNQTSMYLCASSFPRQGSNQPQHFGDGTRLSIL.

The gene calls are TRBV5-6 and TRBJ1-5; D possibly corresponds to TRBD1 (6 bases). The CDR3 totals 17 residues. CDR1 is SGHDT and CDR2 is YYEEEE in the germline V gene. The V gene lost 0 bases and the J gene lost 2 bases, with 15 bases spanning the gap. CDR3 DNA sequence: TGTGCCAGCAGCTTGGGAGGGGGAGCGGTTCGCAATCAGCCCCAGCATTTT. Translation: CASSLGGGAVRNQPQHF.

This clone was seen once. CDR3 nucleotides: TGTGCCAGCAGTCCCCAACTAGCGGGGATCTACGAGCAGTACTTC. This sequence encodes CASSPQLAGIYEQYF. The rearrangement joins TRBV28 to TRBJ2-5; 10 positions match TRBD2. The closer fit of TRBJ2-7 to the DNA end suggests the J call may be wrong. The germline CDR1 and CDR2 sequences are MDHEN and SYDVKM. The CDR3 has 15 amino acids.

This chain links TRBV6-1 with TRBJ2-2; TRBD1 aligns across 7 bases. V trimming: 2 bases; J trimming: 3 bases; junction bases outside the gene matches: 0. The CDR3 loop spans 14 amino acids. Germline V lookup: CDR1 MNHNS, CDR2 SASEGT. The CDR3 spells CASSEQGDTGELFF. The CDR3 DNA sequence: TGTGCCAGCAGTGAACAGGGGGACACCGGGGAGCTGTTTTTT.

V is TRBV5-6 and J is TRBJ2-2; perhaps TRBD2 as D (6 bases). The V end was cut by 3 bases, the J end by 5 bases, with 17 bases between. Germline V gene sequence: CDR1 SGHDT, CDR2 YYEEEE. This CDR3 spans 16 amino acids. CDR3 in DNA: TGTGCCAGCAGCTCGGCCGGGAGACATAAAACCGGGGAGCTGTTTTTT. It specifies CASSSAGRHKTGELFF.

V usage is TRBV18 and J usage is TRBJ1-2; TRBD1 matches 8 bases. The V gene's germline CDR1 is KGHSH and CDR2 LQKENI. Losses at the gene ends were 3 bases for V and 8 bases for J; bases not matched to a gene: 8. The CDR3 is 14 residues long. The DNA of the CDR3 is TGTGCCAGCTCACCTGGAACGACAGGGGAAGGCTACACCTTC. Translating gives CASSPGTTGEGYTF.

The chain has TRBV20-1 and TRBJ1-4, with D uncertain. CDR3 length: 11 amino acids. V was trimmed by 6 bases and J by 0 bases, leaving 2 bases between them. CDR1 DFQATT and CDR2 SNEGSKA come from the germline V gene (reference sequence). CDR3 nucleotides: TGCAGTGCCTCAACTAATGAAAAACTGTTTTTT. Translating gives CSASTNEKLFF.

V usage is TRBV30 and J usage is TRBJ1-5; 12 bases are a match to TRBD1. Trimming removed 2 bases from V and 5 bases from J; junction bases left unmatched: 1. The CDR3 is made up of 14 amino acids. The germline V gene encodes CDR1 GTSNPN and CDR2 SVGIG (reference sequence). The chain's CDR3 is CAWSRDRGHQPQHF. CDR3 in DNA: TGTGCCTGGAGTCGGGACAGGGGGCATCAGCCCCAGCATTTT.

This clone came up once. The chain recombines TRBV14 with TRBJ2-5, with D maybe TRBD2 (5 bases). The last part of the DNA fits TRBJ2-7 better; the J call may be wrong. Germline-derived CDR1 and CDR2 are SGHDN and FVKESK. CDR3 size: 15 residues. For the CDR3, the DNA is TGTGCCAGCAGCCGAGGAGTGGGAGAAGGCTACGAGCAGTACTTC. Encoded protein: CASSRGVGEGYEQYF.

The chain employs TRBV28 and TRBJ1-1; D is uncertain. The CDR3 runs to 14 residues. The V and J ends lost 5 bases and 7 bases respectively, with 17 bases between them. Germline V gene sequence: CDR1 MDHEN, CDR2 SYDVKM. This chain's CDR3 is CASSPRTVRGEAFF. The CDR3 nucleotides read TGTGCCAGCAGTCCCCGGACTGTCCGAGGTGAAGCTTTCTTT.